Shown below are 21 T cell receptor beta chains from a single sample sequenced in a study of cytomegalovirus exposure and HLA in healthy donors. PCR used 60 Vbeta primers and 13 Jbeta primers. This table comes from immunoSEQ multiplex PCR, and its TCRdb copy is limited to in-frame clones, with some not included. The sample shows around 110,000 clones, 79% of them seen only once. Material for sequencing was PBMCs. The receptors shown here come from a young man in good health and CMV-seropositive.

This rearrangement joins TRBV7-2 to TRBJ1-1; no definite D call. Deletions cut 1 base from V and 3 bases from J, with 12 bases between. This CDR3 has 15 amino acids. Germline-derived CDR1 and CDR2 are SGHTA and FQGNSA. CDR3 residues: CASSLVTGIYTEAFF. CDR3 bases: TGTGCCAGCAGCTTAGTTACGGGGATCTACACTGAAGCTTTCTTT.

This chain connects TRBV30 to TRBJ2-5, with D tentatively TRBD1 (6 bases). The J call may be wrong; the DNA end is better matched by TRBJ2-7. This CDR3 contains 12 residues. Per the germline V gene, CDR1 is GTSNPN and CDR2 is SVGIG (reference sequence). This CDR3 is CAWGQISYEQYF. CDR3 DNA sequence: TGTGCCTGGGGACAGATCTCCTACGAGCAGTACTTC.

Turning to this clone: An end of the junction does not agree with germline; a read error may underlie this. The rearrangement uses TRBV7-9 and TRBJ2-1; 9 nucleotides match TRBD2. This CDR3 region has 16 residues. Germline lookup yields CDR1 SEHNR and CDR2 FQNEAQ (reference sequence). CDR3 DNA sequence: TGTTCCAGCAGCTTCCGACTAGCGGAGGCCTACAATGAGCAGTTCTTC. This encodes CSSSFRLAEAYNEQFF.

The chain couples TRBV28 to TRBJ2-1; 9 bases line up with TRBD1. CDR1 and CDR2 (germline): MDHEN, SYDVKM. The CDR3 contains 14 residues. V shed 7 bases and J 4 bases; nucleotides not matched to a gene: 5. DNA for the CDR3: TGTGCCAGCACTGAGGACAGGGGATACAATGAGCAGTTCTTC. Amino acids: CASTEDRGYNEQFF.

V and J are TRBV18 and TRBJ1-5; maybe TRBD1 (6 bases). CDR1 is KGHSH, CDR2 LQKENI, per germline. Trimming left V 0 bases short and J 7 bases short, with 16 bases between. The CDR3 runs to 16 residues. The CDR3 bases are TGTGCCAGCTCACCACCAGGTGCAGGGGTCCGCCAGCCCCAGCATTTT. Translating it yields CASSPPGAGVRQPQHF.

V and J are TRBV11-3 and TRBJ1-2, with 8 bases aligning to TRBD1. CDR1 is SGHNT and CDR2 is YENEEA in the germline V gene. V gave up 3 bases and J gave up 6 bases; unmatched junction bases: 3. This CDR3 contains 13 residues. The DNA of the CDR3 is TGTGCCAGCAGCTTGAGGACAGGGAATGGCTACACCTTC. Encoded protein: CASSLRTGNGYTF.

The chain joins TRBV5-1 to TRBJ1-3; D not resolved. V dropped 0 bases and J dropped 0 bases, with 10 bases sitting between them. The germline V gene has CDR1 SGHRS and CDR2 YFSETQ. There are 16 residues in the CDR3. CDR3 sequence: CASSLAPKSSGNTIYF. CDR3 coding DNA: TGCGCCAGCAGCTTGGCCCCTAAGAGCTCTGGAAACACCATATATTTT.

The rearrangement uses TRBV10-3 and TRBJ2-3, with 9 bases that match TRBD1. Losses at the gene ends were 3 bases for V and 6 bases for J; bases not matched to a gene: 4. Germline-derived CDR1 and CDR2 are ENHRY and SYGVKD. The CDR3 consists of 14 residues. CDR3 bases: TGTGCCATCAGTGACAACAGGGGGCAGGATACGCAGTATTTT. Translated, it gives CAISDNRGQDTQYF.

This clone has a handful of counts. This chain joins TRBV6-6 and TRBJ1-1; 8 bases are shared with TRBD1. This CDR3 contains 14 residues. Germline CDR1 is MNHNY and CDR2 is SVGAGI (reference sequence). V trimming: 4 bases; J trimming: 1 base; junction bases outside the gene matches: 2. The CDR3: CASSSDRGNTEAFF. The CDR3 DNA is TGTGCCAGCAGTTCTGACAGGGGGAACACTGAAGCTTTCTTT.

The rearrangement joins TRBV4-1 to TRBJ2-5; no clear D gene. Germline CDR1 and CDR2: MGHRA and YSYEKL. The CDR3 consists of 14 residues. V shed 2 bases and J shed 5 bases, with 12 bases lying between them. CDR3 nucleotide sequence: TGCGCCAGCAGCCAACCCCCGTCCGGGGAGACCCAGTACTTC. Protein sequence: CASSQPPSGETQYF.

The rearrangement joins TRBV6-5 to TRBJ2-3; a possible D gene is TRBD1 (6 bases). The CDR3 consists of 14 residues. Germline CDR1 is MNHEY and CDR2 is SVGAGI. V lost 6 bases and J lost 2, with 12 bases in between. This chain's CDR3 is CASSFGQYTDTQYF. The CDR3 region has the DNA TGTGCCAGCAGCTTTGGACAGTACACAGATACGCAGTATTTT.

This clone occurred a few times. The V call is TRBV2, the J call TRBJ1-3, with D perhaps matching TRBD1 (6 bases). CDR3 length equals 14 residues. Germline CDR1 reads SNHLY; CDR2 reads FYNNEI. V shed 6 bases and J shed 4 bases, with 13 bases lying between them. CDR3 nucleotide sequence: TGTGCCAGCAGGCCACAGGGACCCGGAAACACCATATATTTT. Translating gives CASRPQGPGNTIYF.

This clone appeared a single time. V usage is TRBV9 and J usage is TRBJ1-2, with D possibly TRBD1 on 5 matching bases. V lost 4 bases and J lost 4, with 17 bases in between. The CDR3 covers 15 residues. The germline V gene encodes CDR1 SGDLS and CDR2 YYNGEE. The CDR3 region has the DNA TGTGCCAGCAGCCACCATAACGGGGGGGGCTATGGCTACACCTTC. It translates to CASSHHNGGGYGYTF.

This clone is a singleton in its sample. The CDR3 sequence is CASSPRTGGSYNEQFF. CDR3 in DNA: TGTGCCAGCAGCCCGAGGACAGGGGGCTCCTACAATGAGCAGTTCTTC. The rearrangement uses TRBV11-3 and TRBJ2-1, with 10 positions matching TRBD1. The V gene's germline CDR1 is SGHNT and CDR2 YENEEA. The CDR3 spans 16 residues. The trim removed 5 bases at V and 0 bases at J, leaving 4 bases unmatched.

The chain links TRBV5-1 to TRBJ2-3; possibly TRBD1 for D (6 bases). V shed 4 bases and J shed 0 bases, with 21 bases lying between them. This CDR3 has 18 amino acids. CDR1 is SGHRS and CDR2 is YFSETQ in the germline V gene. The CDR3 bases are TGCGCCAGCAGCGTACGTTTGGGGGCGGTAACTAGCACAGATACGCAGTATTTT. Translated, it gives CASSVRLGAVTSTDTQYF. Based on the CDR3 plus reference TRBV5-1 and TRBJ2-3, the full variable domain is KAGVTQTPRYLIKTRGQQVTLSCSPISGHRSVSWYQQTPGQGLQFLFEYFSETQRNKGNFPGRFSGRQFSNSRSEMNVSTLELGDSALYLCASSVRLGAVTSTDTQYFGPGTRLTVL.

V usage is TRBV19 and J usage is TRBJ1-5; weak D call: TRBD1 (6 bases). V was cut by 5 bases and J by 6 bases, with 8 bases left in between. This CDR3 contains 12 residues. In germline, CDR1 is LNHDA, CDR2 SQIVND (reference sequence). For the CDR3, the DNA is TGTGCCAGTAGTGTGACAGGTCAGCCCCAGCATTTT. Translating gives CASSVTGQPQHF.

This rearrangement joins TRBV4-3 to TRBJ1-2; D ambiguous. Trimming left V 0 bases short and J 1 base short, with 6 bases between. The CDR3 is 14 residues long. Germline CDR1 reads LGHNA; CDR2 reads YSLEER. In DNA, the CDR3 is TGCGCCAGCAGCCAAGAGGCAGATAACTATGGCTACACCTTC. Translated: CASSQEADNYGYTF.

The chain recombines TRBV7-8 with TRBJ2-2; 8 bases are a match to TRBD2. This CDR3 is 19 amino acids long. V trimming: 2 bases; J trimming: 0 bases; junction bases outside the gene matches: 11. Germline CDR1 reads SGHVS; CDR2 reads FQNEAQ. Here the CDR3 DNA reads TGTGCCAGCAGCTTACAACTAGCGGTAGACCTTACGAACACCGGGGAGCTGTTTTTT. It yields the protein CASSLQLAVDLTNTGELFF.

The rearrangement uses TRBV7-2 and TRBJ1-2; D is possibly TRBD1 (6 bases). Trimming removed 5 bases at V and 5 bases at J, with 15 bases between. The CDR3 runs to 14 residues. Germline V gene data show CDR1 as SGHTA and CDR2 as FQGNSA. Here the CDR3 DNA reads TGTGCCAGCAGCCTGACAGGACCGTCTTATGGCTACACCTTC. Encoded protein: CASSLTGPSYGYTF. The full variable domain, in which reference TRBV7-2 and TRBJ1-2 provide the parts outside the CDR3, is GAGVSQSPSNKVTEKGKDVELRCDPISGHTALYWYRQSLGQGLEFLIYFQGNSAPDKSGLPSDRFSAERTGGSVSTLTIQRTQQEDSAVYLCASSLTGPSYGYTFGSGTRLTVV.

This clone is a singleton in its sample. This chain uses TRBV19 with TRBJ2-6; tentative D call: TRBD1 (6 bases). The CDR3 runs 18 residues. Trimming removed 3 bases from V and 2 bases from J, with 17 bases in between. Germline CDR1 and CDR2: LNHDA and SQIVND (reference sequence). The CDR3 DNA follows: TGTGCCAGTAGTATCGTCAGGGGCCCAGGTGCTGGGGCCAACGTCCTGACTTTC. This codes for CASSIVRGPGAGANVLTF.

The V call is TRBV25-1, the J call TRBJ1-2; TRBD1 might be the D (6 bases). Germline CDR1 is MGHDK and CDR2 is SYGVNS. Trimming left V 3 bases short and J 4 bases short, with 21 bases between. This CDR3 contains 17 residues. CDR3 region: CASSDPGRLVRGYGYTF. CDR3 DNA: TGTGCCAGCAGTGACCCCGGGCGGCTTGTCAGGGGCTATGGCTACACCTTC.